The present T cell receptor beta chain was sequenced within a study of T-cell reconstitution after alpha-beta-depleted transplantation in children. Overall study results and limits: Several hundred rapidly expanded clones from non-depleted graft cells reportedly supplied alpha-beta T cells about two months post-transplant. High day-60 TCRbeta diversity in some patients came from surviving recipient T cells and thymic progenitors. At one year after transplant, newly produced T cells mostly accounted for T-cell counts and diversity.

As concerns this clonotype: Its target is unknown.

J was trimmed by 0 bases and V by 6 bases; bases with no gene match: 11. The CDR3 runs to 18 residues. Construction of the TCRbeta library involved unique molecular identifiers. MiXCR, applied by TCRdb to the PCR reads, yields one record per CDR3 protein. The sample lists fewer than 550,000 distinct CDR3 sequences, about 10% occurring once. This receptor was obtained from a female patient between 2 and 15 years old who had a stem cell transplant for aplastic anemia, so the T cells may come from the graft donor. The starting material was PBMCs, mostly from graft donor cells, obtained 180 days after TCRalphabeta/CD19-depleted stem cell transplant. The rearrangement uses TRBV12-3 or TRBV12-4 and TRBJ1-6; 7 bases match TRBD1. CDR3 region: CASREGQALSSYNSPLHF. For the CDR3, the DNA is TGTGCCAGCAGAGAAGGACAGGCCCTAAGCTCCTATAATTCACCCCTCCACTTT.